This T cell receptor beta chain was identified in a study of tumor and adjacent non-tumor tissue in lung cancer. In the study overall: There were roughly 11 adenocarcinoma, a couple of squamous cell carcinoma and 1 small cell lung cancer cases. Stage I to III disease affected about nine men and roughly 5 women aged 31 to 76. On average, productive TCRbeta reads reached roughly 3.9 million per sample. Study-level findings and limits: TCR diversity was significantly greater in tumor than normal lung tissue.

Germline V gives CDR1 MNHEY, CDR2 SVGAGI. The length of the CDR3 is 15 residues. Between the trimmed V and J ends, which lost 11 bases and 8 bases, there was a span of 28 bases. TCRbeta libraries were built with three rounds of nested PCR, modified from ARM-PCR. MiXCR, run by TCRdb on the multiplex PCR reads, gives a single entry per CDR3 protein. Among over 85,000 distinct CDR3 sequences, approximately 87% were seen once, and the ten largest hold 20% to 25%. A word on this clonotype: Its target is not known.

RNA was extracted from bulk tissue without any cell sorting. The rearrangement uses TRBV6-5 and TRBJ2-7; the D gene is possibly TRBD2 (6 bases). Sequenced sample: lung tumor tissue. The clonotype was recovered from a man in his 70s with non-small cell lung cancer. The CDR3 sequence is CAVGGRLVGSYKQYF. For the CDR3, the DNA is TGTGCCGTCGGAGGGAGACTAGTAGGTTCTTACAAGCAGTACTTC.